The entry that follows covers one T cell receptor (beta chain) sequence. The length of the CDR3 is 15 residues. The germline V gene has CDR1 PRHDT and CDR2 FYEKMQ (reference sequence). The V end lost 5 bases, the J end lost 4 bases, and 16 bases lay between the germline ends. This record comes from a study of blood T cell repertoires in COVID-19. Study information: PBMCs, B-cell-depleted T cells, or T cells provided the cDNA or gDNA that made up the material.

Ages ranged from roughly 18 to 100 years, with residence in about two dozen US areas. Recovered status in Cohort 3 required two negative PCRs, clearance, or symptom resolution. As handled by the study authors: Amplification from reference gene primers served as the basis for estimated nucleated cell counts. Clones were read by immunoSEQ multiplex PCR, and TCRdb kept only the in-frame ones, dropping some. Clone size and the V and J calls come from that table; the DNA yielded D and trimming. Of 150,000 or so clones in the sample, about 80% are singletons; the top ten hold approximately 6%. Sequencing used PBMCs or T cells enriched from blood (not recorded which). This sequence joins TRBV13 and TRBJ2-3; tentative D call: TRBD2 (7 bases). This TCR was sampled from a woman aged 45 to 65 who had recovered from COVID-19. The CDR3 sequence is CASSQGGAHSDTQYF. CDR3 in DNA: TGTGCCAGCAGCCAAGGGGGGGCGCACTCAGATACGCAGTATTTT.